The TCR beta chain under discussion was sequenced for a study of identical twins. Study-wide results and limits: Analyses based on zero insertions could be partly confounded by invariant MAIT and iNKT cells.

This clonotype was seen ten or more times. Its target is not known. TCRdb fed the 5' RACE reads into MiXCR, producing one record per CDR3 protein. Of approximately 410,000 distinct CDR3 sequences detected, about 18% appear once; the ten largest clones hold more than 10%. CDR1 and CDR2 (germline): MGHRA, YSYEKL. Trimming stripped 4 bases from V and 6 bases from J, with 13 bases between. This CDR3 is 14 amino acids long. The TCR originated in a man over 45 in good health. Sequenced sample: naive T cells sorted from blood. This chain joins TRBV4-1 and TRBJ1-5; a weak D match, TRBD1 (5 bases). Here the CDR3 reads CASSPGGERQPQHF. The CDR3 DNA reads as TGCGCCAGCAGCCCTGGAGGGGAGCGTCAGCCCCAGCATTTT.